Below are 15 T cell receptor beta chains sequenced from a single sample in a study of graft-versus-host responses after intestinal transplantation. TCRdb's copy holds only in-frame clones and misses some; the assay was immunoSEQ multiplex PCR. In the table there are approximately 12,000 clones, around 84% of which are singletons. This material consisted of PBMCs, taken just over 300 days after intestinal transplant. These receptors were obtained from a human patient who received an intestinal transplant, so some T cells may come from the graft donor.

The chain has TRBV21-1 and TRBJ2-5; the tabulated D call, TRBD2, remains unverified against the DNA. TRBV21-1 is shown as a pseudogene. The CDR3 length is 12 residues. The CDR3 sequence: CASRRPGETQYF. The CDR3 DNA sequence: TGTGCCAGCAGACGACCCGGGGAGACCCAGTACTTC.

This clone was seen more than once but under ten times. V and J are TRBV11-2 and TRBJ1-5; D gene uncertain. The CDR3 consists of 14 residues. Trimming stripped 2 bases from V and 5 bases from J, with 10 bases between. Germline values: CDR1 SGHAT, CDR2 FQNNGV. The DNA for the CDR3 is TGTGCCAGCAGCTTATCGTCTAGTGATCAGCCCCAGCATTTT. This sequence encodes CASSLSSSDQPQHF.

This clone was found a few times. The gene calls are TRBV9 and TRBJ1-2; 7 bases fit TRBD1. The V segment lost 4 bases and the J segment 4 bases; nucleotides outside the gene matches: 7. The CDR3 sequence is 14 residues long. The germline gives CDR1 SGDLS, CDR2 YYNGEE. CDR3 in amino acids: CASSLTGTVYGYTF. In DNA, the CDR3 is TGTGCCAGCAGCCTAACCGGGACAGTCTATGGCTACACCTTC. The entire variable domain, with the rest obtained from reference TRBV9 and TRBJ1-2, is as follows: DSGVTQTPKHLITATGQRVTLRCSPRSGDLSVYWYQQSLDQGLQFLIQYYNGEERAKGNILERFSAQQFPDLHSELNLSSLELGDSALYFCASSLTGTVYGYTFGSGTRLTVV.

This clone turned up a few times. The rearrangement joins TRBV7-8 to TRBJ2-1; 8 bases align to TRBD2. The CDR3 is made up of 15 amino acids. Germline V gene data show CDR1 as SGHVS and CDR2 as FQNEAQ. V dropped 3 bases and J dropped 6; count of bases not matched to a gene: 7. The CDR3 DNA sequence: TGTGCCAGCAGCTTGGAAGCGGGAGCGCTCAATGAGCAGTTCTTC. Encoded protein: CASSLEAGALNEQFF.

This clone was found once. The rearrangement uses TRBV5-1 and TRBJ2-5; a possible D gene is TRBD2 (6 bases). Trimming pared 7 bases from V and 5 bases from J, leaving 18 bases between. This CDR3 region has 14 residues. In germline, CDR1 is SGHRS, CDR2 YFSETQ. The CDR3 coding sequence is TGCGCCAGCGGGGTGGAGGGAAGATTGGAGACCCAGTACTTC. This encodes CASGVEGRLETQYF.

The chain is built from TRBV9 and TRBJ2-7; 8 bases map to TRBD2. V shed 8 bases and J 3 bases; nucleotides not matched to a gene: 7. The germline gives CDR1 SGDLS, CDR2 YYNGEE. CDR3 length: 13 amino acids. The CDR3 here is CARERERVYEQYF. CDR3 DNA sequence: TGTGCCAGGGAGCGGGAGCGAGTCTACGAGCAGTACTTC.

The rearrangement joins TRBV7-9 to TRBJ2-3; no definite D call. V lost 5 bases to trimming and J lost 1 base, with 10 bases between them. The length of the CDR3 is 14 residues. Germline assignment: CDR1 SEHNR and CDR2 FQNEAQ (reference sequence). The CDR3 DNA follows: TGTGCCAGCAGCCGAGGAGTGGGCACAGATACGCAGTATTTT. The encoded protein is CASSRGVGTDTQYF.

V and J are TRBV18 and TRBJ2-1, with TRBD2 as a possible D gene (6 bases). Per germline, CDR1 KGHSH and CDR2 LQKENI. V was trimmed by 5 bases and J by 5 bases, leaving 13 bases between them. The CDR3 consists of 14 residues. Here the CDR3 DNA reads TGTGCCAGCTCATCCACTAGCTTCGACAATGAGCAGTTCTTC. Its translation is CASSSTSFDNEQFF.

This clone was detected only a few times. This rearrangement joins TRBV30 to TRBJ1-5, with D hard to call. The CDR3 runs to 15 residues. Germline V lookup: CDR1 GTSNPN, CDR2 SVGIG (reference sequence). V shed 2 bases and J shed 2 bases, with 13 bases lying between them. The CDR3 nucleotides read TGTGCCTGGAGTCCTTCCACCTTAGGCAATCAGCCCCAGCATTTT. Amino acids: CAWSPSTLGNQPQHF.

The V and J genes are TRBV27 and TRBJ2-1, with unresolved D. The ends were cut back, 3 bases at V and 5 bases at J, with 8 bases in the middle. This CDR3 is 13 amino acids long. Germline values: CDR1 MNHEY, CDR2 SMNVEV (reference sequence). CDR3 sequence (DNA): TGTGCCAGCAGTTTCGGCCGCCACAATGAGCAGTTCTTC. Amino acid sequence: CASSFGRHNEQFF.

The chain links TRBV7-2 to TRBJ1-4; TRBD1 is a possible D gene (5 bases). Looked up from germline, CDR1 is SGHTA and CDR2 is FQGNSA. The CDR3 totals 17 residues. Between the trimmed V and J ends, which lost 0 bases and 7 bases, there was a span of 18 bases. The CDR3 loop is CASSLAFDLQQGEKLFF. The CDR3 DNA follows: TGTGCCAGCAGCTTAGCGTTCGATCTTCAGCAGGGTGAAAAACTGTTTTTT.

Written as DNA, the CDR3 is TGTGCCAGCTCTCCGACAGCTACTAACTATGGCTACACCTTC. The encoded protein is CASSPTATNYGYTF. The chain joins TRBV18 to TRBJ1-2, with a weak D call TRBD1 (5 bases). Germline-derived CDR1 and CDR2 are KGHSH and LQKENI. The CDR3 is 14 residues long. V lost 6 bases and J 0 bases, leaving 11 bases between the germline ends.

This chain joins TRBV28 and TRBJ2-3, with D unresolved. This CDR3 is built from 13 residues. V shed 4 bases and J shed 2 bases, with 7 bases lying between them. Per germline, CDR1 MDHEN and CDR2 SYDVKM. The CDR3 loop is CASSSPPTDTQYF. In nucleotides, the CDR3 is TGTGCCAGCAGTTCACCACCCACAGATACGCAGTATTTT.

The V and J genes are TRBV6-5 and TRBJ1-6, with 10 bases aligning to TRBD1. In germline, CDR1 is MNHEY, CDR2 SVGAGI. The CDR3 consists of 15 residues. After removal of 6 bases from V and 5 bases from J, the junction contained 4 bases not matched to a gene. The CDR3 sequence: CASRRTGGDNSPLHF. In DNA form, the CDR3 reads TGTGCCAGCAGGAGGACAGGGGGGGATAATTCACCCCTCCACTTT.

The chain links TRBV18 to TRBJ2-3, with 7 positions matching TRBD2. The length of the CDR3 is 15 residues. Germline V gene lookup returns CDR1 KGHSH and CDR2 LQKENI. V was clipped by 3 bases and J by 1 base; unmatched bases: 4. In DNA, the CDR3 is TGTGCCAGCTCACCGTTAGCGGGTCGCACAGATACGCAGTATTTT. Encoded protein: CASSPLAGRTDTQYF. The whole variable domain, filled in from reference TRBV18 and TRBJ2-3, reads NAGVMQNPRHLVRRRGQEARLRCSPMKGHSHVYWYRQLPEEGLKFMVYLQKENIIDESGMPKERFSAEFPKEGPSILRIQQVVRGDSAAYFCASSPLAGRTDTQYFGPGTRLTVL.